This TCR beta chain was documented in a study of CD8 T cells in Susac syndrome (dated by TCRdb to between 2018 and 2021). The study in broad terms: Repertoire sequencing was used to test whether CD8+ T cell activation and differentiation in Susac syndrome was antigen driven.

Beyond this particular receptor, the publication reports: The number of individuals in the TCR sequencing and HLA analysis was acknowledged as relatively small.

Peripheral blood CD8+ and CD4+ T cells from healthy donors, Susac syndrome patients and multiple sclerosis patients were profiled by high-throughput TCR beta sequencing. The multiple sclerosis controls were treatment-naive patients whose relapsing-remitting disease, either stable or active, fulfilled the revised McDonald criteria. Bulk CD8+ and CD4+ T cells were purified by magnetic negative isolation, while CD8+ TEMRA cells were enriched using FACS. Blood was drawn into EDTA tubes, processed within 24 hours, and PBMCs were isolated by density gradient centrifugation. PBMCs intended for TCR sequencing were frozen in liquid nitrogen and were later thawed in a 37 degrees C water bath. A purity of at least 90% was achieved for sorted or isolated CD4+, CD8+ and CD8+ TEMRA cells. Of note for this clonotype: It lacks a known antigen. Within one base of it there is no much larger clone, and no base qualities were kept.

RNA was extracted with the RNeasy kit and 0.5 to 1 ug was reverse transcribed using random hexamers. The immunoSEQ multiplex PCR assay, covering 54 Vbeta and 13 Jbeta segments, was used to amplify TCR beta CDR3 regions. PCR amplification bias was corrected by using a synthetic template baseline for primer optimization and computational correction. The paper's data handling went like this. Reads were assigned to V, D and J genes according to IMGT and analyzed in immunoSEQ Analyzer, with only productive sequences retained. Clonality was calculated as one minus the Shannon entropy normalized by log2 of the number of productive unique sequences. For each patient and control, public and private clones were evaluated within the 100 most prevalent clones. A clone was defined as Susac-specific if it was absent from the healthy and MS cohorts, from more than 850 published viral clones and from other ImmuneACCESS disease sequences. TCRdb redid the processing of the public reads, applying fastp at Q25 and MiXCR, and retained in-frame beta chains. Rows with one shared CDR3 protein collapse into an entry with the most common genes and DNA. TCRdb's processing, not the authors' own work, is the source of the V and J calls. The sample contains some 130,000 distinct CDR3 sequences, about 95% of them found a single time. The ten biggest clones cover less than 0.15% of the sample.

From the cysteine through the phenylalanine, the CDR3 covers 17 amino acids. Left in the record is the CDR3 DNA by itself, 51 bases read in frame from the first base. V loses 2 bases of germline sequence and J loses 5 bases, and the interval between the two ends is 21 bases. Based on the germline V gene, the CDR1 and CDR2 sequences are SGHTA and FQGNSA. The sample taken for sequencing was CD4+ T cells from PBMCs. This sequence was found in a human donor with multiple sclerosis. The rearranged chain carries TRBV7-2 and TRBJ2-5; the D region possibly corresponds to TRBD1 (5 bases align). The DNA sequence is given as TGTGCCAGCAGCTTACTATGGGGCCAGCAGGCGTGGGAGACCCAGTACTTC. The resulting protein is CASSLLWGQQAWETQYF.